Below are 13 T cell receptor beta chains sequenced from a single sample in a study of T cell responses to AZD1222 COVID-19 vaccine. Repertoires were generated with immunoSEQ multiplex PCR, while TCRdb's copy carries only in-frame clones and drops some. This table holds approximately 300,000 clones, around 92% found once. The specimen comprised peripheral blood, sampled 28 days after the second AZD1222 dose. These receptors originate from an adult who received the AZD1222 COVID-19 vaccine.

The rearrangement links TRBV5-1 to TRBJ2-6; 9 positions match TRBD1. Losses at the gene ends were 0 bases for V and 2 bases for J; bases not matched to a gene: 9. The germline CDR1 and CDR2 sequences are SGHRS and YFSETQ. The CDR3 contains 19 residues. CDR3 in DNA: TGCGCCAGCAGCTTGGCTCGGGGGGACAGGGCGACTGGGGCCAACGTCCTGACTTTC. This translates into CASSLARGDRATGANVLTF.

The CDR3 loop is CASSLGRRENQPQHF. DNA of the CDR3: TGTGCCAGCAGTTTGGGACGAAGAGAAAATCAGCCCCAGCATTTT. The chain recombines TRBV28 with TRBJ1-5, with D perhaps TRBD1 (5 bases). The germline gives CDR1 MDHEN, CDR2 SYDVKM. Trimming removed 3 bases at V and 4 bases at J, with 13 bases between. CDR3 length equals 15 residues.

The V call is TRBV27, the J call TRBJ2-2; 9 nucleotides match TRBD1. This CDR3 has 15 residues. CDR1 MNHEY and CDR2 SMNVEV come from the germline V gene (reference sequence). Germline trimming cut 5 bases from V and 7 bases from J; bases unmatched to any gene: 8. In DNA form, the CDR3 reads TGTGCCAGCAGTCCCACGACAGGGGGAGGCGGGGAGCTGTTTTTT. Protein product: CASSPTTGGGGELFF.

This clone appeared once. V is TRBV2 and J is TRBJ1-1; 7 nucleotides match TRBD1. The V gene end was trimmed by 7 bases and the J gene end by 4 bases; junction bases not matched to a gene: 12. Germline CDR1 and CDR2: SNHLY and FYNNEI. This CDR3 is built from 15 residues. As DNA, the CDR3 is TGTGCCAGCACCGAGGAGGGGGCGCGGAGCACTGAAGCTTTCTTT. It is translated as CASTEEGARSTEAFF.

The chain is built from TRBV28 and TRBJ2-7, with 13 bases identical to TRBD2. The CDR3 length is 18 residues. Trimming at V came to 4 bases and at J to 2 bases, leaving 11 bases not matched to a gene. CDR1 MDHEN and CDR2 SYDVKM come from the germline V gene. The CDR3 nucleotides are TGTGCCAGCAGTTCACTAGCGGGAGGGCCTAGGCGGACCTACGAGCAGTACTTC. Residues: CASSSLAGGPRRTYEQYF.

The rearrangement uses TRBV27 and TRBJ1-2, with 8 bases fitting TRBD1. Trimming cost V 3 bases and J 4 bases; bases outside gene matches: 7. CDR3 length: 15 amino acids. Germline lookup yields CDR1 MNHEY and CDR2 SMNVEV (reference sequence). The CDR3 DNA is TGTGCCAGCAGTTTGGCAGGGGGCGCGGGCTATGGCTACACCTTC. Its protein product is CASSLAGGAGYGYTF.

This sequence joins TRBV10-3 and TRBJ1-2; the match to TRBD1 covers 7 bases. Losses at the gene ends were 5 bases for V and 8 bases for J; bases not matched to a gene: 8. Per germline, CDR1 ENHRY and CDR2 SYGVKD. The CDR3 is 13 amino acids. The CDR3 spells CAISRTGLEGYTF. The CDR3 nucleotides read TGTGCCATCAGTCGGACAGGTTTGGAAGGCTACACCTTC.

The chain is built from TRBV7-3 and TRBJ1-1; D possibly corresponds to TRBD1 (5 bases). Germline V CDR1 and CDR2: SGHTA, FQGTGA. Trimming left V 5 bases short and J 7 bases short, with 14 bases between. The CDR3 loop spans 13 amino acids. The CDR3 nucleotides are TGTGCCAGCAGCCGATCCCAGGGCAATGAAGCTTTCTTT. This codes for CASSRSQGNEAFF.

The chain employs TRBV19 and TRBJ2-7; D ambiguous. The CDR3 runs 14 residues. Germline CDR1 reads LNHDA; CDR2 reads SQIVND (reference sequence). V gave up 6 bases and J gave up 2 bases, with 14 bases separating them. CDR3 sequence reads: CASSPLREPYEQYF. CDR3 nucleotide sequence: TGTGCCAGTAGCCCCCTTCGAGAGCCCTACGAGCAGTACTTC.

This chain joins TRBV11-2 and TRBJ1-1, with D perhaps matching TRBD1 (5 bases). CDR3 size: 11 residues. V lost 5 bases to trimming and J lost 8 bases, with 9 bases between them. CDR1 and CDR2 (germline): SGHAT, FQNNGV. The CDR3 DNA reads TGTGCCAGCAGCCAGACAGTCGAAGCTTTCTTT. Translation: CASSQTVEAFF.

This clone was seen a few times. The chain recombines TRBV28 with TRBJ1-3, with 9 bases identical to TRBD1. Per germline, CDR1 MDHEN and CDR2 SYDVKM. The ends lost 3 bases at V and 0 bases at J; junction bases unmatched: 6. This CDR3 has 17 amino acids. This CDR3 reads CASSLGGQGYSGNTIYF. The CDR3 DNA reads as TGTGCCAGCAGTTTGGGGGGACAGGGCTACTCTGGAAACACCATATATTTT.

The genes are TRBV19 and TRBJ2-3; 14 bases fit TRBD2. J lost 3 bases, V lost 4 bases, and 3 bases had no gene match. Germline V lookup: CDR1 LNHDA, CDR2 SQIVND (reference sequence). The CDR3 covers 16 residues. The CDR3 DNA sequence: TGTGCCAGTAGTAGCCGGACTAGCGGGGGGACAGATACGCAGTATTTT. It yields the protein CASSSRTSGGTDTQYF. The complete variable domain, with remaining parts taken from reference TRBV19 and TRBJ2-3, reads DGGITQSPKYLFRKEGQNVTLSCEQNLNHDAMYWYRQDPGQGLRLIYYSQIVNDFQKGDIAEGYSVSREKKESFPLTVTSAQKNPTAFYLCASSSRTSGGTDTQYFGPGTRLTVL.

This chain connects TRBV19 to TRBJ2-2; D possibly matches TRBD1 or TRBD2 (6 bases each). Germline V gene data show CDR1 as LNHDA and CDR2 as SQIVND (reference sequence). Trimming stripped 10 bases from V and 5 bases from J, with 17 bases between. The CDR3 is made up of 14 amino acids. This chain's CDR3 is CATKEGGRTGELFF. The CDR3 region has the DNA TGTGCCACCAAGGAGGGGGGAAGGACCGGGGAGCTGTTTTTT.